One T cell receptor (beta chain) is described in this entry. This specimen comes from a study of T cell changes during pregnancy in multiple sclerosis. Sequencing used immunoSEQ multiplex PCR; TCRdb keeps in-frame clones, though not all of them. This table holds fewer than 20,000 clones, about 83% found once. The germline V and J ends were trimmed by 5 bases and 4 bases, with 6 bases remaining between them. The CDR3 runs to 12 residues. Germline V gene sequence: CDR1 MNHNY, CDR2 SVGAGI (reference sequence). The V and J genes are TRBV6-6 and TRBJ2-1, with D perhaps matching TRBD2 (5 bases). This clonotype was obtained from a female donor with multiple sclerosis, enrolled in a pregnancy study. The starting material was CD8+ T cells from peripheral blood mononuclear cells, obtained after pregnancy. In DNA form, the CDR3 reads TGTGCCAGCAGTAGAGGGTACAATGAGCAGTTCTTC. Translation: CASSRGYNEQFF.